Listed here are 23 T cell receptor beta chains from one sample, sequenced in a study of cytomegalovirus exposure and HLA in healthy donors. A multiplex PCR was run with 60 Vbeta primers and 13 Jbeta primers. The table came from immunoSEQ multiplex PCR; TCRdb's copy has only in-frame clones and leaves some out. The sample has around 140,000 clones; the top ten hold 1.5% to 2%. Sequencing input: PBMCs. The origin of the receptors is a woman between 45 and 65 years old in good health and CMV-seronegative.

The chain is built from TRBV30 and TRBJ1-1, with D possibly being TRBD1 (5 bases). V was cut by 4 bases and J by 5 bases, with 11 bases left in between. The CDR3 length is 12 residues. The V gene's germline CDR1 is GTSNPN and CDR2 SVGIG (reference sequence). The CDR3 sequence: CAWTQGSTEAFF. CDR3 DNA: TGTGCCTGGACTCAGGGTTCAACTGAAGCTTTCTTT.

The rearrangement uses TRBV18 and TRBJ1-5; a possible D gene is TRBD1 (6 bases). With 4 bases removed from V and 4 bases from J, the gap between germline ends came to 11 bases. The germline gives CDR1 KGHSH, CDR2 LQKENI. The CDR3 covers 14 residues. The CDR3 is CASSLLDRNQPQHF. Here the CDR3 DNA reads TGTGCCAGCTCACTATTGGACAGAAATCAGCCCCAGCATTTT.

The J gene is TRBJ1-5, the V gene TRBV7-9, with D perhaps matching TRBD1 (5 bases). The germline V gene encodes CDR1 SEHNR and CDR2 FQNEAQ (reference sequence). CDR3 length equals 13 residues. The ends were cut back, 1 base at V and 7 bases at J, with 8 bases in the middle. CDR3 protein: CASSLEGKQPQHF. CDR3 coding DNA: TGTGCCAGCAGCTTAGAGGGGAAACAGCCCCAGCATTTT.

This sequence joins TRBV28 and TRBJ2-5; TRBD1 agrees at 12 bases. CDR3 length: 16 residues. Germline CDR1 MDHEN, CDR2 SYDVKM. The trim removed 1 base at V and 7 bases at J, leaving 7 bases unmatched. In DNA form, the CDR3 reads TGTGCCAGCAGTTTATCGGGACAGGGGGCGAGAGGGACCCAGTACTTC. Its translation: CASSLSGQGARGTQYF.

The chain joins TRBV19 to TRBJ2-1; 7 positions match TRBD1. The junction had 15 bases not matched to a gene; V was cut back by 9 bases and J by 1 base. Germline-derived CDR1 and CDR2 are LNHDA and SQIVND (reference sequence). CDR3 length: 17 residues. This chain's CDR3 is CASVTGAGTESYNEQFF. The CDR3 coding sequence is TGTGCCAGCGTAACAGGGGCGGGTACAGAGTCCTACAATGAGCAGTTCTTC.

The gene calls are TRBV5-8 and TRBJ2-3; 13 nucleotides align to TRBD2. V lost 0 bases to trimming and J lost 5 bases; unmatched junction nucleotides: 6. The CDR3 runs 17 residues. Germline V lookup: CDR1 SGHTS, CDR2 YDEGEE. The CDR3 sequence is CASSLGLAGGSGDTQYF. CDR3 DNA: TGTGCCAGCAGCTTGGGACTAGCGGGAGGCAGCGGAGATACGCAGTATTTT.

The J gene is TRBJ2-6, the V gene TRBV5-8; D might be TRBD1 (5 bases). CDR3 length: 17 amino acids. Per the germline V gene, CDR1 is SGHTS and CDR2 is YDEGEE. The V end lost 0 bases, the J end lost 3 bases, and 13 bases lay between the germline ends. CDR3 sequence: CASSLVGQGGGANVLTF. CDR3 DNA sequence: TGTGCCAGCAGCTTGGTCGGGCAGGGCGGTGGGGCCAACGTCCTGACTTTC.

The chain is built from TRBV25-1 and TRBJ2-3, with a possible D match to TRBD1 (8 bases). V was clipped by 10 bases and J by 3 bases, with 17 bases between them. This CDR3 is 14 amino acids long. Germline-derived CDR1 and CDR2 are MGHDK and SYGVNS. The CDR3 nucleotides are TGTGCCACCCAGACAGGGGAGGGAACAGATACGCAGTATTTT. Translation gives CATQTGEGTDTQYF.

The rearrangement joins TRBV19 to TRBJ1-4; 10 bases fit TRBD1. V shed 3 bases and J 6 bases; nucleotides not matched to a gene: 10. This CDR3 has 17 amino acids. Germline CDR1 is LNHDA and CDR2 is SQIVND (reference sequence). Here the CDR3 DNA reads TGTGCCAGTAGTATTGGGACAGGGGCGCCATTTTATGAAAAACTGTTTTTT. Translating gives CASSIGTGAPFYEKLFF.

The CDR3 reads CASSSRGYTEAFF. Written as DNA, the CDR3 is TGTGCCAGCTCCTCCCGGGGGTACACTGAAGCTTTCTTT. The chain links TRBV2 to TRBJ1-1; D perhaps matches TRBD1 (5 bases). The CDR3 contains 13 residues. V lost 8 bases and J lost 3, with 13 bases in between. Germline-derived CDR1 and CDR2 are SNHLY and FYNNEI.

The V and J genes are TRBV27 and TRBJ1-1; 8 positions match TRBD1. CDR3 length: 14 amino acids. CDR1 is MNHEY and CDR2 is SMNVEV in the germline V gene (reference sequence). V trimming: 6 bases; J trimming: 0 bases; junction bases outside the gene matches: 3. The CDR3 nucleotides are TGTGCCAGCAGCAGGACAGGGCTGAACACTGAAGCTTTCTTT. Amino acid sequence: CASSRTGLNTEAFF.

This rearrangement joins TRBV28 to TRBJ1-2; D is ambiguous. The V end lost 6 bases, the J end lost 1 base, and 9 bases lay between the germline ends. CDR1 is MDHEN, CDR2 SYDVKM, per germline. CDR3 size: 13 residues. The CDR3 region has the DNA TGTGCCAGCAGACGGGGAGTTAACTATGGCTACACCTTC. It encodes CASRRGVNYGYTF.

This chain uses TRBV19 with TRBJ2-7; unclear D gene. CDR1 is LNHDA, CDR2 SQIVND, per germline (reference sequence). V was shortened by 5 bases and J by 0 bases, with 11 bases between the two germline ends. The CDR3 is 14 residues long. The CDR3 region is CASSYKTSSYEQYF. CDR3 bases: TGTGCCAGTAGTTACAAGACAAGCTCCTACGAGCAGTACTTC.

The V call is TRBV10-3, the J call TRBJ2-7; 7 bases line up with TRBD1. The CDR3 runs 14 residues. The V segment lost 2 bases and the J segment 5 bases; nucleotides outside the gene matches: 6. Germline values: CDR1 ENHRY, CDR2 SYGVKD. CDR3: CAISEQQGMHEQYF. The CDR3 region has the DNA TGTGCCATCAGTGAGCAACAGGGGATGCACGAGCAGTACTTC.

The chain links TRBV9 to TRBJ2-7, with 9 bases matching TRBD1. Germline V gene sequence: CDR1 SGDLS, CDR2 YYNGEE. This CDR3 is built from 15 residues. Trimming at V came to 3 bases and at J to 4 bases, leaving 8 bases not matched to a gene. CDR3 in DNA: TGTGCCAGCAGCGCCGAAGACAGGGGGGAGTACGAGCAGTACTTC. It specifies CASSAEDRGEYEQYF.

The chain carries TRBV18 and TRBJ1-2, with TRBD1 as a possible D gene (5 bases). Trimming pared 2 bases from V and 7 bases from J, leaving 11 bases between. Germline V gives CDR1 KGHSH, CDR2 LQKENI. The CDR3 extends over 13 amino acids. DNA for the CDR3: TGTGCCAGCTCACCAGGGCAGGGTCCTGGCTACACCTTC. This codes for CASSPGQGPGYTF.

The genes are TRBV5-1 and TRBJ1-5; 9 bases line up with TRBD1. Per the germline V gene, CDR1 is SGHRS and CDR2 is YFSETQ. Trimming removed 4 bases from V and 0 bases from J; junction bases left unmatched: 5. The CDR3 consists of 16 residues. CDR3 sequence: CASSPGQGNSNQPQHF. The CDR3 region has the DNA TGCGCCAGCAGCCCGGGACAGGGAAATAGCAATCAGCCCCAGCATTTT.

The V and J genes are TRBV29-1 and TRBJ2-5; D perhaps matches TRBD2 (5 bases). Germline CDR1 is SQVTM and CDR2 is ANQGSEA. The CDR3 contains 13 residues. The V and J ends lost 4 bases and 8 bases respectively, with 17 bases between them. The CDR3 DNA reads TGCAGCGTTGTCCGACGCGGGTCGGACACCCAGTACTTC. Translated: CSVVRRGSDTQYF. Full variable domain (remainder filled in from reference TRBV29-1 and TRBJ2-5): SAVISQKPSRDICQRGTSLTIQCQVDSQVTMMFWYRQQPGQSLTLIATANQGSEATYESGFVIDKFPISRPNLTFSTLTVSNMSPEDSSIYLCSVVRRGSDTQYFGPGTRLLVL.

V is TRBV5-1 and J is TRBJ1-1; D not resolved. The CDR3 has 16 residues. Germline CDR1 SGHRS, CDR2 YFSETQ. V dropped 6 bases and J dropped 1 base, with 19 bases sitting between them. CDR3 nucleotide sequence: TGCGCCAGCAAGTCGCGGCTGGGAGCCGGGAACACTGAAGCTTTCTTT. It specifies CASKSRLGAGNTEAFF.

The chain carries TRBV19 and TRBJ1-1; no firm D call. V was trimmed by 5 bases and J by 0 bases, leaving 10 bases between them. CDR1 and CDR2 from the germline V gene are LNHDA and SQIVND (reference sequence). The CDR3 is 14 amino acids. CDR3 DNA: TGTGCCAGTAGTCGGGTTAGTATGAACACTGAAGCTTTCTTT. It encodes CASSRVSMNTEAFF.

This chain joins TRBV5-4 and TRBJ2-7; 10 bases are shared with TRBD1. This CDR3 has 15 amino acids. The V gene's germline CDR1 is SGHNT and CDR2 YYREEE (reference sequence). V lost 2 bases to trimming and J lost 4 bases; unmatched junction nucleotides: 6. CDR3 sequence: CASSFDRGRRYEQYF. The CDR3 nucleotides read TGTGCCAGCAGCTTCGACAGGGGGCGTAGGTACGAGCAGTACTTC.

The genes are TRBV4-2 and TRBJ2-5; D remains ambiguous. Judging by the DNA end, TRBJ2-7 fits better; the J call may be wrong. The CDR3 contains 14 residues. In germline, CDR1 is LGHNA, CDR2 YNFKEQ. CDR3 residues: CASSQDEARGEQYF. The DNA of the CDR3 is TGTGCCAGCAGCCAAGATGAGGCCCGCGGCGAGCAGTACTTC.

The genes are TRBV2 and TRBJ2-2; perhaps TRBD2 as D (6 bases). Germline CDR1 SNHLY, CDR2 FYNNEI. This CDR3 is 13 amino acids long. Deletions cut 6 bases from V and 4 bases from J, with 9 bases between. This CDR3 reads CASRDYPTGELFF. The DNA for the CDR3 is TGTGCCAGCAGGGACTACCCCACCGGGGAGCTGTTTTTT.